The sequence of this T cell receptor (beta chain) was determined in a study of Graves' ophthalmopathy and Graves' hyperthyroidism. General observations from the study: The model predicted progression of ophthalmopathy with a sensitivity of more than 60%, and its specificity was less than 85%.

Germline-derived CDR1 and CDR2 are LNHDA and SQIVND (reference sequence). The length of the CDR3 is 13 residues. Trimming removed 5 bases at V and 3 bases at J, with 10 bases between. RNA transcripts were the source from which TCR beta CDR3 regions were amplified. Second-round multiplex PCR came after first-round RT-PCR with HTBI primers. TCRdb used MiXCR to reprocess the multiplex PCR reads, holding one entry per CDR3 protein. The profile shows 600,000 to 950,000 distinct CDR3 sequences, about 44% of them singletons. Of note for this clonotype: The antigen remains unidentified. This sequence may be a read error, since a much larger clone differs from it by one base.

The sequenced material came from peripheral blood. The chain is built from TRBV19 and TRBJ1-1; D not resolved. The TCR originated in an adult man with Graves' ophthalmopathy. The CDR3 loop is CASSSKSDTEAFF. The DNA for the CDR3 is TGTGCCAGTAGTTCCAAATCGGACACTGAAGCTTTCTTT.